The next 15 T cell receptor beta chains were all read from a single sample in a study of blood T cell repertoires in COVID-19 (dated by TCRdb to 2020 to 2022). Receptors were amplified or captured by the immunoSEQ multiplex PCR assay. TCRdb carries this immuneACCESS record with in-frame sequences only. Its versions omit some clonotypes, under half of them owing to an unresolved V gene in the studies checked, with the rest unexplained. The sample records 130,000 to 150,000 clones, 75% to 90% of which are singletons. Of the sample, 3.5% falls within the top ten clones. The material sequenced was peripheral blood. These receptors all come from a man in his 70s who had recovered from COVID-19.

The chain employs TRBV9 and TRBJ1-5; D is unclear. The CDR3 contains 15 residues. CDR1 and CDR2 (germline): SGDLS, YYNGEE. Trimming removed 0 bases from V and 0 bases from J, with 7 bases in between. CDR3 bases: TGTGCCAGCAGCGTAGTGGCAAATAGCAATCAGCCCCAGCATTTT. Amino acids: CASSVVANSNQPQHF.

CDR3 nucleotide sequence: TGTGCCAGCAGCTCGGACAGAATCACCGGGGAGCTGTTTTTT. Protein sequence: CASSSDRITGELFF. The gene calls are TRBV7-9 and TRBJ2-2, with D possibly being TRBD1 (6 bases). With 4 bases removed from V and 4 bases from J, the gap between germline ends came to 10 bases. CDR1 SEHNR and CDR2 FQNEAQ come from the germline V gene (reference sequence). The CDR3 length is 14 residues.

This clone has a handful of counts. V and J are TRBV2 and TRBJ2-2; 7 nucleotides align to TRBD1. The CDR3 consists of 15 residues. V lost 6 bases and J lost 6; bases outside the gene matches: 10. CDR1 is SNHLY and CDR2 is FYNNEI in the germline V gene. The CDR3 loop is CASRGARQGSGELFF. CDR3 nucleotide sequence: TGTGCCAGCAGGGGGGCCCGACAGGGCTCCGGGGAGCTGTTTTTT.

This clone has a single count. The chain recombines TRBV9 with TRBJ1-1; possible D gene TRBD1, 6 bases. CDR1 is SGDLS and CDR2 is YYNGEE in the germline V gene. V was trimmed by 3 bases and J by 1 base, leaving 13 bases between them. The CDR3 sequence is 15 residues long. The CDR3 is CASSALRDTNTEAFF. In DNA, the CDR3 is TGTGCCAGCAGCGCATTACGGGACACGAACACTGAAGCTTTCTTT.

This clone was counted a single time. The chain carries TRBV6-5 and TRBJ2-5, with 10 bases lining up with TRBD2. The CDR3 is 14 amino acids. CDR1 is MNHEY and CDR2 is SVGAGI in the germline V gene. Unmatched junction bases numbered 10, after V lost 11 bases and J lost 4 bases. The CDR3 loop is CASSGRAWGETQYF. In nucleotides, the CDR3 is TGTGCCTCCAGCGGGAGGGCCTGGGGAGAGACCCAGTACTTC.

The table lists this clone with many counts. The V gene is TRBV6-6, the J gene TRBJ1-3; D gene unclear. Germline CDR1 is MNHNY and CDR2 is SVGAGI (reference sequence). Trimming pared 2 bases from V and 0 bases from J, leaving 8 bases between. The CDR3 is made up of 15 amino acids. The CDR3 nucleotides are TGTGCCAGCAGTTACCCAGGCCTCTCTGGAAACACCATATATTTT. It codes for CASSYPGLSGNTIYF.

V is TRBV11-2 and J is TRBJ2-7, with 12 bases aligning to TRBD2. Germline values: CDR1 SGHAT, CDR2 FQNNGV. The CDR3 has 16 residues. J was trimmed by 3 bases and V by 6 bases; bases with no gene match: 9. CDR3 in amino acids: CASRGLAGNRHYEQYF. Here the CDR3 DNA reads TGTGCCAGCAGAGGACTAGCGGGGAACCGACACTACGAGCAGTACTTC.

V and J are TRBV15 and TRBJ2-3, with D possibly TRBD2 on 6 matching bases. This CDR3 is 17 amino acids long. Germline lookup yields CDR1 LNHNV and CDR2 YYDKDF (reference sequence). The V end lost 0 bases, the J end lost 6 bases, and 19 bases lay between the germline ends. CDR3: CATSRDQGLSGEDTQYF. The CDR3 DNA reads TGTGCCACCAGCAGAGATCAAGGGCTCTCGGGAGAGGATACGCAGTATTTT. The full variable domain, completed using reference TRBV15 and TRBJ2-3, is DAMVIQNPRYQVTQFGKPVTLSCSQTLNHNVMYWYQQKSSQAPKLLFHYYDKDFNNEADTPDNFQSRRPNTSFCFLDIRSPGLGDTAMYLCATSRDQGLSGEDTQYFGPGTRLTVL.

This chain connects TRBV5-1 to TRBJ1-4; D remains ambiguous. The CDR3 spans 14 residues. V shed 0 bases and J shed 7 bases, with 10 bases lying between them. The V gene's germline CDR1 is SGHRS and CDR2 YFSETQ. DNA for the CDR3: TGCGCCAGCAGCTTGGGAGACATTGGTGAAAAACTGTTTTTT. Translated, it gives CASSLGDIGEKLFF.

The genes are TRBV14 and TRBJ2-3; 14 nucleotides agree with TRBD2. J lost 0 bases, V lost 3 bases, and 2 bases had no gene match. Germline V lookup: CDR1 SGHDN, CDR2 FVKESK. This CDR3 is built from 17 residues. The CDR3 spells CASSQTSGRESTDTQYF. The CDR3 region has the DNA TGTGCCAGCAGCCAGACTAGCGGGAGGGAGAGCACAGATACGCAGTATTTT.

This chain joins TRBV6-5 and TRBJ2-5; D gene ambiguous. Trimming pared 4 bases from V and 5 bases from J, leaving 5 bases between. Germline-derived CDR1 and CDR2 are MNHEY and SVGAGI. The CDR3 runs to 11 residues. DNA of the CDR3: TGTGCCAGCAGTTTATTGGAGACCCAGTACTTC. This translates into CASSLLETQYF.

The V gene is TRBV7-9, the J gene TRBJ2-2, with 8 nucleotides matching TRBD2. CDR3 length: 14 amino acids. Per the germline V gene, CDR1 is SEHNR and CDR2 is FQNEAQ (reference sequence). With 3 bases clipped from V and 8 bases from J, the junction kept 5 bases outside the gene matches. CDR3 nucleotide sequence: TGTGCCAGCAGCTTGCTAGCGGGCGTGGGGGAGCTGTTTTTT. It codes for CASSLLAGVGELFF.

DNA for the CDR3: TGTGCCAGCAGTTTATCAGGCAGCTACGAGCAGTACTTC. This codes for CASSLSGSYEQYF. This chain links TRBV12-3 or TRBV12-4 with TRBJ2-7; no definite D call. The CDR3 extends over 13 amino acids. V was cut by 2 bases and J by 3 bases, with 8 bases left in between.

The rearrangement links TRBV11-3 to TRBJ2-2; 9 positions agree with TRBD2. Losses at the gene ends were 4 bases for V and 2 bases for J; bases not matched to a gene: 8. CDR1 and CDR2 (germline): SGHNT, YENEEA. The CDR3 loop spans 17 amino acids. CDR3 sequence reads: CASSWDLAGKNTGELFF. The CDR3 DNA reads TGTGCCAGCAGCTGGGACCTAGCGGGGAAAAACACCGGGGAGCTGTTTTTT.

This chain uses TRBV10-1 with TRBJ2-7; 15 positions match TRBD2. From germline, CDR1 is WNHNN and CDR2 SYGVQD (reference sequence). CDR3 size: 16 residues. With V trimmed by 3 bases and J by 4 bases, 4 bases remained unmatched. The CDR3 coding sequence is TGCGCCAGCAGTGACGGGACTAGCGGGAGGATGTACGAGCAGTACTTC. Translated: CASSDGTSGRMYEQYF.